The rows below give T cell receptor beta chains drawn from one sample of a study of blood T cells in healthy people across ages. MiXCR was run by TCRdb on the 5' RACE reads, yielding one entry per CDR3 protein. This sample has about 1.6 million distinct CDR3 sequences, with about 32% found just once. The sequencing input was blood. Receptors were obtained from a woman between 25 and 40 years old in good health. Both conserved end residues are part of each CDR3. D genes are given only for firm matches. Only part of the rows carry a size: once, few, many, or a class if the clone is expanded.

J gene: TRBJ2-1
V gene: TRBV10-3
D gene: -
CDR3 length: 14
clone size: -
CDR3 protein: CAISESGLVNEQFF
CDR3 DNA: TGTGCCATCAGTGAGTCAGGCTTGGTTAATGAGCAGTTCTTC

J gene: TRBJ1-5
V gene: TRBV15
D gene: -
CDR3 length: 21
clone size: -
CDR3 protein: CATSRRDIRSHFTGSNQPQQF
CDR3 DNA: TGTGCCACCAGCCGTCGGGACATTAGGTCCCATTTCACCGGGAGCAATCAGCCCCAGCAGTTT

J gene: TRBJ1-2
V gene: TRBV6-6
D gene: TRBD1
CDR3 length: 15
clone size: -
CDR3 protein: CASSYSGQANYGYTF
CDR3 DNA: TGTGCCAGCAGTTACAGCGGACAGGCTAACTATGGCTACACCTTC

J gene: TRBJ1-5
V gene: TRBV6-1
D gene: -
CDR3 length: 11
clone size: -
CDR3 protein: CASSENQPQHF
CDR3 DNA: TGTGCCAGCAGTGAAAATCAGCCCCAGCATTTT

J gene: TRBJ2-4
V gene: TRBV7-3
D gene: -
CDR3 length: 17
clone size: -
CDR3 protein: CASSLNLRGMTSDGQYF
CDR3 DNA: TGTGCCAGCAGCTTAAATCTCCGGGGAATGACCTCTGACGGGCAGTACTTC

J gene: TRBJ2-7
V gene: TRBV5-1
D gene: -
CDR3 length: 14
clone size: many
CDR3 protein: CASSLGGVSYEQYF
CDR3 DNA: TGTGCCAGCAGCTTAGGGGGGGTCTCCTACGAGCAGTACTTC

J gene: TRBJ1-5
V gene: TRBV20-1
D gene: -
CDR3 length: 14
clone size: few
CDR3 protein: CSARARGTLNPQHF
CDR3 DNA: TGCAGTGCTAGAGCCAGAGGGACTTTGAATCCCCAGCATTTT

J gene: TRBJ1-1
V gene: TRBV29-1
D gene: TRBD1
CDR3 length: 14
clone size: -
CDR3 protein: CSVRTGTFNTEAFF
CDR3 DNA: TGCAGCGTCAGGACAGGGACCTTTAACACTGAAGCTTTCTTT

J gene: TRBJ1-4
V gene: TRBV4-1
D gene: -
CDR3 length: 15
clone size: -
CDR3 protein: CASSQVWGNERKLFF
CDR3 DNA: TGCGCCAGCAGCCAAGTGTGGGGGAACGAGAGAAAACTGTTTTTT

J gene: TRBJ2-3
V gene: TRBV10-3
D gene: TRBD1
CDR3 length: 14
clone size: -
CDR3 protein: CASGTGRDTDTQYF
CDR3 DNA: TGTGCCAGCGGGACAGGGCGGGACACAGATACGCAGTATTTT

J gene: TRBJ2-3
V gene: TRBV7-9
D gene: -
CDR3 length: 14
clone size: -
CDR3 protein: CASSSGTPPDTQYF
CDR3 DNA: TGTGCCAGCAGCTCGGGGACCCCGCCAGATACGCAGTATTTT

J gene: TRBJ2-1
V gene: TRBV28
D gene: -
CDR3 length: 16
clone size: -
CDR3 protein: CASTLLGSKWDNEQFF
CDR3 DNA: TGTGCCAGCACTCTTTTAGGGTCTAAGTGGGACAATGAGCAGTTCTTC

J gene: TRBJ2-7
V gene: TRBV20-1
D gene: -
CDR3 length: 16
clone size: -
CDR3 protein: CSASRFPDRPFYEQYF
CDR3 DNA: TGCAGTGCTAGTAGGTTTCCGGACAGACCCTTCTACGAGCAGTACTTC

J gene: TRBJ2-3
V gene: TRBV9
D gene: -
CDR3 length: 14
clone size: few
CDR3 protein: CASSGRIGRDTQYF
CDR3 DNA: TGTGCCAGCAGCGGACGGATAGGGAGGGATACGCAGTATTTT

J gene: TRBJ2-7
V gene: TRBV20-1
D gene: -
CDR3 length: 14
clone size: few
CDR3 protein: CSAPPVGGSYEQYF
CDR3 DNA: TGCAGTGCTCCTCCCGTTGGCGGTTCCTACGAGCAGTACTTC

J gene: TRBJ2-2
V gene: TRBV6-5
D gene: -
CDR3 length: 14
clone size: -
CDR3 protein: CASRGLYYTGELFF
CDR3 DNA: TGTGCCAGCAGAGGACTATACTACACCGGGGAGCTGTTTTTT

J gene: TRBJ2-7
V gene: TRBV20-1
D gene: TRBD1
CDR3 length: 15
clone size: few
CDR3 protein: CSARYGQVENYEQYF
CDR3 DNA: TGCAGTGCTAGATATGGACAGGTAGAGAACTACGAGCAGTACTTC

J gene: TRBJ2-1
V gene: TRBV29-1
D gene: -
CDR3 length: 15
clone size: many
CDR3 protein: CSAELTQPGSGEQFF
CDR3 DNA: TGCAGCGCCGAGCTAACCCAGCCGGGGTCTGGTGAGCAGTTCTTC

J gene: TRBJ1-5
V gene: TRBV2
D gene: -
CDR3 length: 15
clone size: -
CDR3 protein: CASSGGTSSNQPQNF
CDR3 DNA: TGTGCCAGCAGTGGAGGGACTTCGAGCAATCAGCCCCAGAATTTT

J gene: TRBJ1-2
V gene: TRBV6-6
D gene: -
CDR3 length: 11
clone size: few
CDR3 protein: CASSPAWGYTF
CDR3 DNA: TGTGCCAGCAGTCCCGCATGGGGCTACACCTTC

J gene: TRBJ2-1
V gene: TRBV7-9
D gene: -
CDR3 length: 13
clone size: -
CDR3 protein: CASGETTVDEQFF
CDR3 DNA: TGTGCCAGCGGTGAGACTACCGTGGATGAGCAGTTCTTC

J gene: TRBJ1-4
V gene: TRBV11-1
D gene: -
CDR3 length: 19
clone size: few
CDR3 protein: CASSPGGSRRAFRGEKLFF
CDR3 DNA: TGTGCCAGCAGCCCAGGAGGATCGCGGCGGGCATTCCGAGGGGAAAAACTGTTTTTT

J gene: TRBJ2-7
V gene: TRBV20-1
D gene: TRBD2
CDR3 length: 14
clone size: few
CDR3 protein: CSARVLAGTYEQYF
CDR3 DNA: TGCAGTGCTAGAGTTCTAGCGGGGACCTACGAGCAGTACTTC

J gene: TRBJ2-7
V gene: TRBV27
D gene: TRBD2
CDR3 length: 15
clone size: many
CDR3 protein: CASSSVAGYPYEQYF
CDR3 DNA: TGTGCCAGCAGTTCGGTAGCGGGATATCCCTACGAGCAGTACTTC

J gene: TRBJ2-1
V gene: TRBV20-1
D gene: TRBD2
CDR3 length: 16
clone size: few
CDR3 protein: CSAGQQTSGIRNEQFF
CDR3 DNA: TGCAGTGCTGGACAGCAGACTAGCGGGATTCGGAATGAGCAGTTCTTC

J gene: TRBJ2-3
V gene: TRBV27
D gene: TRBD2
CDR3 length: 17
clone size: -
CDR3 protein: CASSLYRTSGGRNTQYF
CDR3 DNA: TGTGCCAGCAGTCTTTATCGGACTAGCGGGGGGCGAAATACGCAGTATTTT

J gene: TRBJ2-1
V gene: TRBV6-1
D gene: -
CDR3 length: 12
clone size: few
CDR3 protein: CASSEAPHEQFF
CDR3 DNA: TGTGCCAGCAGTGAAGCGCCACATGAGCAGTTCTTC

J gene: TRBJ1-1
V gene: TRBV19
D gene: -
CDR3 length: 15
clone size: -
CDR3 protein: CASRTHGVMNTEAFF
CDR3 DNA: TGTGCCAGTAGAACCCATGGGGTAATGAACACTGAAGCTTTCTTT

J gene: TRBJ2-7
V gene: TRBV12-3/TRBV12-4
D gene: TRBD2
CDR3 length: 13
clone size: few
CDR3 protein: CASSNWRGNEQYF
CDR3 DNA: TGTGCCAGCAGTAATTGGCGGGGGAACGAGCAGTACTTC

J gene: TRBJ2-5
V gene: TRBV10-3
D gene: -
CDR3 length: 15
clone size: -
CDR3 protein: CAISDRVGKGETQYF
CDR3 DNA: TGTGCCATCAGTGATCGGGTCGGTAAAGGAGAGACCCAGTACTTC

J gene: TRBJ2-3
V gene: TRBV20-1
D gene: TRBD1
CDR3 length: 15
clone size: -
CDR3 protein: CSARDRGQGTDTQYF
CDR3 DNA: TGCAGTGCTAGAGATCGGGGACAGGGCACAGATACGCAGTATTTT

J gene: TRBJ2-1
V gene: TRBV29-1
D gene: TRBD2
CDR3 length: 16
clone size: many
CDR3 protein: CSVTWTSGRVIHEQFF
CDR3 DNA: TGCAGCGTGACATGGACTAGCGGGAGGGTTATCCATGAGCAGTTCTTC

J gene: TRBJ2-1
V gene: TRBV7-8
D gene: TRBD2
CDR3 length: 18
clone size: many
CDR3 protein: CASSQGLAGASSYNEQFF
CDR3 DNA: TGTGCCAGCAGCCAGGGACTAGCGGGGGCTAGCTCCTACAATGAGCAGTTCTTC

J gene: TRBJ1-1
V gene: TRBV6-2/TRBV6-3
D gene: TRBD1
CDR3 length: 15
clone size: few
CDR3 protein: CASSLTGRRDTEAFF
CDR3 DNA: TGTGCCAGCAGCCTGACAGGGAGAAGGGACACTGAAGCTTTCTTT

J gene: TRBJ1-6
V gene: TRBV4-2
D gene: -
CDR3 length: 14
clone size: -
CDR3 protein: CASSQDKDNSPLHF
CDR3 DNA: TGTGCCAGCAGCCAAGATAAGGACAATTCACCCCTCCACTTT

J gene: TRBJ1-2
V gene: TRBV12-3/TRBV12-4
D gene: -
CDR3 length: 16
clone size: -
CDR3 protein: CASSFFLSSLDYGHTF
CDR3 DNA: TGTGCCAGCAGTTTCTTTCTCAGTAGCCTAGACTATGGCCACACCTTC

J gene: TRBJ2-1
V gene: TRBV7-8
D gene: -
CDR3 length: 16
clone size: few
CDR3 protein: CASSLITRGPYNEQFF
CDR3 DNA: TGTGCCAGCAGCTTAATCACTAGAGGACCATACAATGAGCAGTTCTTC

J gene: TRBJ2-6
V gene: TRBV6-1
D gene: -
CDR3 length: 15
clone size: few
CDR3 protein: CASSEDGSGANVLTF
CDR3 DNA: TGTGCCAGCAGTGAGGATGGCTCTGGGGCCAACGTCCTGACTTTC

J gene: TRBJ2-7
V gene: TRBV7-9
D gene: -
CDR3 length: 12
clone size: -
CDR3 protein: CAGSLDSYEQYF
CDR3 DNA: TGTGCCGGCAGCTTAGATAGTTACGAGCAGTACTTC

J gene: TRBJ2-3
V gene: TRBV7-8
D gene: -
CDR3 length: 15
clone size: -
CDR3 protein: CASRDRRDLTDTQYF
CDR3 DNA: TGTGCCAGCAGAGACCGCCGGGACTTAACAGATACGCAGTATTTT

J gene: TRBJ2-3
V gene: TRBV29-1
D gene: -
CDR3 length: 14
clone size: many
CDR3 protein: CSVTDYPGGDTQYF
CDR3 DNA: TGCAGCGTCACGGACTATCCTGGGGGAGATACGCAGTATTTT

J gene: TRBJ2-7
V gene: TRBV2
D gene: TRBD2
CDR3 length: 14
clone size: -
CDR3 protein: CASSEVGGDNEQYF
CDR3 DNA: TGTGCCAGCAGTGAAGTGGGAGGGGATAACGAGCAGTACTTC

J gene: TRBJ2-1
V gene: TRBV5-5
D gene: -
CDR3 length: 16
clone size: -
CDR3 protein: CASSDLTGSSYNEQFF
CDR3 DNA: TGTGCCAGCAGCGACCTGACGGGAAGCTCCTACAATGAGCAGTTCTTC

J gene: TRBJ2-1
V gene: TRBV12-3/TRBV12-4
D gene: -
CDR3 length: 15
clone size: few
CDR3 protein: CASTSQGGGGDEQFF
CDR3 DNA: TGTGCCAGCACCAGCCAGGGGGGGGGTGGAGATGAGCAGTTCTTC

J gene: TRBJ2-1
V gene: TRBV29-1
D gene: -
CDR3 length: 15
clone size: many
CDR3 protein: CSVESGQSSYNEQFF
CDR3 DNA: TGCAGCGTTGAATCCGGACAGAGCTCCTACAATGAGCAGTTCTTC

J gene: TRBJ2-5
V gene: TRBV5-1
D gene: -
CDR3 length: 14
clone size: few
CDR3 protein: CASSLSSYQETQYF
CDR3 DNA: TGCGCCAGCAGCTTGAGCAGCTATCAAGAGACCCAGTACTTC

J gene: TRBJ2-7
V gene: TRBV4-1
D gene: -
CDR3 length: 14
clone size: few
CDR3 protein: CASSQGASAYEQYF
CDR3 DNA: TGCGCCAGCAGCCAAGGGGCTTCCGCCTACGAGCAGTACTTC

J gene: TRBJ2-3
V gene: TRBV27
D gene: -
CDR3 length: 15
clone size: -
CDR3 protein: CASTLTGASGAAQYF
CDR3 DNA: TGTGCCAGCACCCTTACGGGGGCCAGCGGGGCAGCGCAGTATTTT

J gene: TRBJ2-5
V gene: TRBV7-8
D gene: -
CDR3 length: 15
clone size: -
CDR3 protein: CASSLALTIPVPQYF
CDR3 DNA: TGTGCCAGCAGCTTAGCGTTGACTATCCCCGTGCCCCAGTACTTC

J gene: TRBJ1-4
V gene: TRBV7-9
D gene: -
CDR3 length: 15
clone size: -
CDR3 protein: CASSQQRATNEELFF
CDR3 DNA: TGTGCCAGCAGCCAACAACGCGCAACTAATGAAGAACTGTTTTTT